A selection of T cell receptor beta chains follows, all from one sample in a study of blood T cell repertoires in COVID-19. Libraries were prepared by immunoSEQ multiplex PCR; TCRdb keeps only in-frame clonotypes and omits some of them. The sample yields some 80,000 clones, approximately 80% seen once. The specimen sequenced was peripheral blood. The source of these receptors is a human donor in a cohort sampled during active COVID-19. Both conserved end residues are part of each CDR3. A D gene is named only where the DNA matches it firmly. Clone size is shown for a subset of rows, as once, few, many or a class of expanded clone.

j_gene | v_gene | d_gene | abundance | CDR3nt | CDR3aa
TRBJ2-1 | TRBV5-6 | TRBD2 | . | TGTGCCAGCAGCTTGGCTAGCGGGAGGGCAAATGAGCAGTTCTTC | CASSLASGRANEQFF
TRBJ2-1 | TRBV14 | TRBD2 | . | TGTGCCAGCAGCCAAGATCTCGCTAGCGGGAGGGGAGAGCAGTTCTTC | CASSQDLASGRGEQFF
TRBJ2-1 | TRBV9 | TRBD2 | . | TGTGCCAGCAGCGCCGGACTAGCGGCCTCCAATGAGCAGTTCTTC | CASSAGLAASNEQFF
TRBJ2-3 | TRBV4-1 | . | . | TGCGCCAGCAGCCAAGATGAAGGGAGGAGACGGAATACGCAGTATTTT | CASSQDEGRRRNTQYF
TRBJ1-6 | TRBV5-6 | TRBD1 | . | TGTGCCAGCAGCCGTGGACAGGTCACAATCTATAATTCACCCCTCCACTTT | CASSRGQVTIYNSPLHF
TRBJ2-1 | TRBV16 | TRBD2 | once | TGTGCCAGCAGCCTCCAGCCAGCGGGGGGGCCGAATGAGCAGTTCTTC | CASSLQPAGGPNEQFF
TRBJ1-1 | TRBV13 | . | . | TGTGCCAGCAGCTTGCGGGGGTACACTGAAGCTTTCTTT | CASSLRGYTEAFF
TRBJ2-1 | TRBV7-3 | . | . | TGTGCCAGCAGTGCGAGAGAGGAGCAGTTCTTC | CASSAREEQFF
TRBJ2-2 | TRBV7-8 | TRBD2 | . | TGTGCCAGCAGCTCTCTAGCGGGAGGGTTTGGCGGGGAGCTGTTTTTT | CASSSLAGGFGGELFF
TRBJ2-5 | TRBV7-8 | . | . | TGTGCCAGCAGCCGAAGAGTGGAGACCCAGTACTTC | CASSRRVETQYF
TRBJ1-2 | TRBV6-5 | . | . | TGTGCCAGCAGTTACTCTAGAGGGCCAGGAAACTATGGCTACACCTTC | CASSYSRGPGNYGYTF
TRBJ2-7 | TRBV2 | TRBD2 | . | TGTGCCAGCAACGGGGCCGGGACTAGCGCTGGTGAGCAGTACTTC | CASNGAGTSAGEQYF
TRBJ1-6 | TRBV7-8 | . | . | TGTGCCAGCAGCGCGAGGGCCCAGGCTTATAATTCACCCCTCCACTTT | CASSARAQAYNSPLHF
TRBJ2-1 | TRBV4-1 | TRBD1 | . | TGCGCCAGCAGCCAAGGAGGACAGGAGTACAATGAGCAGTTCTTC | CASSQGGQEYNEQFF
TRBJ2-3 | TRBV27 | TRBD2 | once | TGTGCCAGCAGGCTAATAACGACTAGCGGAAGCACAGATACGCAGTATTTT | CASRLITTSGSTDTQYF
TRBJ2-1 | TRBV2 | . | . | TGTGCCAGCAGTGAATTGCGGCAGGGGGGCTACAATGAGCAGTTCTTC | CASSELRQGGYNEQFF
TRBJ1-6 | TRBV28 | . | . | TGTGCCAGCAGCCGATCTGGGAGCTCCTATAATTCACCCCTCCACTTT | CASSRSGSSYNSPLHF
TRBJ2-2 | TRBV7-2 | TRBD2 | . | TGTGCCAGCAGCCATAGCGGGGGGGCTATCGGGGAGCTGTTTTTT | CASSHSGGAIGELFF
TRBJ2-3 | TRBV19 | . | . | TGTGCCAGTAGTTTCCCAAGCACAGATACGCAGTATTTT | CASSFPSTDTQYF
TRBJ2-1 | TRBV3-1/TRBV3-2 | TRBD2 | . | TGTGCCAGCAGCCAAGGTGGTCGCAGCGGGGGCGAGCAGTTCTTC | CASSQGGRSGGEQFF
TRBJ2-7 | TRBV5-1 | . | few | TGCGCCAGCAGCCCCGGGTACACCGCTGACTACGAGCAGTACTTC | CASSPGYTADYEQYF
TRBJ2-5 | TRBV12-5 | . | . | TGTGCTAGTGGTTTGGTTATCAGGGGCGGGGAGACCCAGTACTTC | CASGLVIRGGETQYF
TRBJ1-5 | TRBV18 | TRBD1 | . | TGTGCCAGCTCATCCTTGGACAGGGGAAATCAGCCCCAGCATTTT | CASSSLDRGNQPQHF
TRBJ2-7 | TRBV5-8 | TRBD1 | . | TGTGCCAGCTCTGGGGGGGACAGGGTCTCCTACGAGCAGTACTTC | CASSGGDRVSYEQYF
TRBJ1-1 | TRBV6-5 | . | . | TGTGCCATCAGACAATCCCTGACTGAAGCTTTCTTT | CAIRQSLTEAFF
TRBJ1-4 | TRBV9 | . | . | TGTGCCAGCAGCTCCGGCCCAGGGGTAGTTGAAAAACTGTTTTTT | CASSSGPGVVEKLFF
TRBJ1-4 | TRBV30 | . | . | TGTGCCTGGAGTGTACTGGGGGCGGGTGAAAAACTGTTTTTT | CAWSVLGAGEKLFF
TRBJ2-1 | TRBV5-1 | TRBD2 | few | TGCGCCAGCAGCTTCGGACTAGCGGGAGGGTCGACTGAGCAGTTCTTC | CASSFGLAGGSTEQFF
TRBJ2-7 | TRBV2 | TRBD1 | . | TGTGCCAGCAGTCGGGGAAGGGACAGCGAATGGGACGAGCAGTACTTC | CASSRGRDSEWDEQYF
TRBJ2-3 | TRBV29-1 | TRBD2 | . | TGCAGCTCCGGGACTAGCGGGGGGGCCTTCTTGGATACGCAGTATTTT | CSSGTSGGAFLDTQYF
TRBJ2-2 | TRBV5-4 | TRBD2 | . | TGTGCCAGCAGCCCCTGGCTAGCGGGGGACACCGGGGAGCTGTTTTTT | CASSPWLAGDTGELFF
TRBJ2-2 | TRBV4-2 | . | . | TGTGCCAGCAGCCTAGCCCTTACCGGGGAGCTGTTTTTT | CASSLALTGELFF
TRBJ2-1 | TRBV19 | TRBD2 | few | TGTGCCAGTAGTCGGGCGGGGGTAAACAATGAGCAGTTCTTC | CASSRAGVNNEQFF
TRBJ2-7 | TRBV4-2 | TRBD1 | . | TGTGCCAGCAGCGTCAGGACAGGGCACGACGAGCAGTACTTC | CASSVRTGHDEQYF
TRBJ2-7 | TRBV28 | . | . | TGTGCCAGCACCCCACAGGTCTCCTCCTACGAGCAGTACTTC | CASTPQVSSYEQYF
TRBJ1-1 | TRBV7-3 | TRBD1 | . | TGTGCCAGCAGCTACAGGGGGACTGAAGCTTTCTTT | CASSYRGTEAFF
TRBJ2-1 | TRBV19 | . | . | TGTGCCAGTAGCCCGCGGCTAGCCTTAAAGGCGCAGTTCTTC | CASSPRLALKAQFF
TRBJ1-2 | TRBV6-5 | TRBD1 | few | TGTGCCAGCAGTTACGGGACAGGGAAGTATGGCTACACCTTC | CASSYGTGKYGYTF
TRBJ1-6 | TRBV2 | . | . | TGTGCCAGCAGCCCAGACGGGGGGAACTCACCCCTCCACTTT | CASSPDGGNSPLHF
TRBJ2-4 | TRBV30 | . | . | . | CAWAPGTSGGARATAF
TRBJ2-4 | TRBV11-3 | TRBD1 | . | TGTGCCAGCAGCGCAAGGACAGGGCCAGAGAACATTCAGTACTTC | CASSARTGPENIQYF
TRBJ2-6 | TRBV18 | . | . | TGTGCCAGCTCGGTACCCGGGAGCTCTGGGGCCAACGTCCTGACTTTC | CASSVPGSSGANVLTF
TRBJ2-2 | TRBV28 | TRBD2 | . | TGTGCCAGCAGTCCCACGACTAGCGGGACCTCCACCGGGGAGCTGTTTTTT | CASSPTTSGTSTGELFF
TRBJ2-3 | TRBV9 | TRBD2 | . | TGTGCCAGCAGCGTAGAGGTAGCGGGGGCCGGAGATACGCAGTATTTT | CASSVEVAGAGDTQYF
TRBJ2-3 | TRBV7-2 | TRBD1 | . | TGTGCCAGCAGCCCTGACAGGGCCAGCACAGATACGCAGTATTTT | CASSPDRASTDTQYF